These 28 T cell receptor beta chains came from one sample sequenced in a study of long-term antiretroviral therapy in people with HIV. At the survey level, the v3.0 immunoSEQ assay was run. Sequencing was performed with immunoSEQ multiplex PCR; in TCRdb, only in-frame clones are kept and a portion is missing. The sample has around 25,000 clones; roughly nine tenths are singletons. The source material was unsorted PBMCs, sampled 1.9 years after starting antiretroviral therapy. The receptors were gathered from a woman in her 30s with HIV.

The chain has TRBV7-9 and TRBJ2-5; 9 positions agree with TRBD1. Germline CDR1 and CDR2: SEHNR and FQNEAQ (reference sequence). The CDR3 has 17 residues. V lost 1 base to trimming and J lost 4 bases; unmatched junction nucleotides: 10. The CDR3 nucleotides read TGTGCCAGCAGCTTAGGGGCTGGGACAGGGCAGGTAGAGACCCAGTACTTC. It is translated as CASSLGAGTGQVETQYF.

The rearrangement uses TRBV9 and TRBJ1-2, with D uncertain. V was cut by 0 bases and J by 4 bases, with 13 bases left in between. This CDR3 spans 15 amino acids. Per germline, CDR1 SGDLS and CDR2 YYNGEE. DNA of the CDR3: TGTGCCAGCAGCGTAGAGAACCTCGCGGGCTATGGCTACACCTTC. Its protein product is CASSVENLAGYGYTF.

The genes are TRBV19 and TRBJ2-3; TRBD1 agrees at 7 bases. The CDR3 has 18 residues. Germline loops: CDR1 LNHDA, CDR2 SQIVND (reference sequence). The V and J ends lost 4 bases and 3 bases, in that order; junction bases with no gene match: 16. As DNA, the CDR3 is TGTGCCAGTAGTACGACAGGGATTGGGACGTTATGGACAGATACGCAGTATTTT. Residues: CASSTTGIGTLWTDTQYF.

The CDR3 sequence is CAISAGQGEAFF. CDR3 in DNA: TGTGCCATCAGTGCGGGACAGGGTGAAGCTTTCTTT. The chain recombines TRBV10-3 with TRBJ1-1, with 9 bases identical to TRBD1. CDR3 length equals 12 residues. Germline V gives CDR1 ENHRY, CDR2 SYGVKD. With 4 bases clipped from V and 7 bases from J, the junction kept 1 base outside the gene matches.

DNA for the CDR3: TGTGCCAGCAGCTTAGAGGGACAGGGCTATGGCTACACCTTC. Protein: CASSLEGQGYGYTF. The rearrangement joins TRBV7-2 to TRBJ1-2, with 9 nucleotides matching TRBD1. The CDR3 loop spans 14 amino acids. Trimming took 1 base from V and 4 from J; bases not matched to a gene: 1. Per germline, CDR1 SGHTA and CDR2 FQGNSA. The full variable domain, completed using reference TRBV7-2 and TRBJ1-2, is GAGVSQSPSNKVTEKGKDVELRCDPISGHTALYWYRQSLGQGLEFLIYFQGNSAPDKSGLPSDRFSAERTGGSVSTLTIQRTQQEDSAVYLCASSLEGQGYGYTFGSGTRLTVV.

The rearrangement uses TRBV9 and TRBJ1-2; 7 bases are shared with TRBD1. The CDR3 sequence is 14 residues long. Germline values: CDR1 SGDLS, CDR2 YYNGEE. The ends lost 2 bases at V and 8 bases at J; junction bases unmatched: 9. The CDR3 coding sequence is TGTGCCAGCAGCGTGACGACAGGGTCTCACGGCTACACCTTC. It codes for CASSVTTGSHGYTF.

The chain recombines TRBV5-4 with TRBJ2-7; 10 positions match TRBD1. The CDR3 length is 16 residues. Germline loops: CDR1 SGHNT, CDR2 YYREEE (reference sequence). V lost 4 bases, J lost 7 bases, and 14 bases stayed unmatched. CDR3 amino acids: CASSLGQGGLGREQYF. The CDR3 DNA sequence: TGTGCCAGCAGCCTCGGACAGGGGGGATTGGGGAGGGAGCAGTACTTC.

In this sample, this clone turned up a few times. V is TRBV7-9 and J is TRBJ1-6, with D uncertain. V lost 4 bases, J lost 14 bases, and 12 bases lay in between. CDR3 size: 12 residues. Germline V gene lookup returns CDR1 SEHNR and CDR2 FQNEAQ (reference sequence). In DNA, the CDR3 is TGTGCCAGCAGCTCTCGGGCCTCGGCCCTCCACTTT. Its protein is CASSSRASALHF.

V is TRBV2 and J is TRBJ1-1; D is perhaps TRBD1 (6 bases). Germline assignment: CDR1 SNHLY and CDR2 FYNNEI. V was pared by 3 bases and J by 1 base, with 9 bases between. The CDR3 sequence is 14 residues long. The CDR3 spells CASSDLGANTEAFF. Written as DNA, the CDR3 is TGTGCCAGCAGTGACCTGGGGGCGAACACTGAAGCTTTCTTT.

CDR3 bases: TGTGCCAGCTCAACGTCAGGGGTCGGCAATCAGCCCCAGCATTTT. This sequence encodes CASSTSGVGNQPQHF. This chain uses TRBV18 with TRBJ1-5, with a weak D call TRBD1 (6 bases). The CDR3 extends over 15 amino acids. With 5 bases removed from V and 2 bases from J, the gap between germline ends came to 13 bases. CDR1 is KGHSH, CDR2 LQKENI, per germline. The full variable domain, rest sourced from reference TRBV18 and TRBJ1-5, is NAGVMQNPRHLVRRRGQEARLRCSPMKGHSHVYWYRQLPEEGLKFMVYLQKENIIDESGMPKERFSAEFPKEGPSILRIQQVVRGDSAAYFCASSTSGVGNQPQHFGDGTRLSIL.

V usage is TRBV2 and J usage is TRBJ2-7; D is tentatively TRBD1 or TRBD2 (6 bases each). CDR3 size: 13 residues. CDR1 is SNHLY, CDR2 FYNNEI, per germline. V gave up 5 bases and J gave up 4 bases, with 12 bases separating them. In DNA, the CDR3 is TGTGCCAGCAGTCGAGGGGGGCAGTACGAGCAGTACTTC. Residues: CASSRGGQYEQYF.

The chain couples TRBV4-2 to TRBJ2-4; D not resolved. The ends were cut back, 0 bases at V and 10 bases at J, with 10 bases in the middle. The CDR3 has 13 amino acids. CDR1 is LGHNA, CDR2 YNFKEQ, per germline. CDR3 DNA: TGTGCCAGCAGCCAAGAGGCGGTCCCTATTCAGTACTTC. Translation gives CASSQEAVPIQYF.

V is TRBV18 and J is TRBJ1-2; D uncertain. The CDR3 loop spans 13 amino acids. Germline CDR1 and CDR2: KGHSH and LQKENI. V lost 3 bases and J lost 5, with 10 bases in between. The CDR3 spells CASSPQAEYGYTF. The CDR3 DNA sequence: TGTGCCAGCTCACCTCAGGCGGAGTATGGCTACACCTTC.

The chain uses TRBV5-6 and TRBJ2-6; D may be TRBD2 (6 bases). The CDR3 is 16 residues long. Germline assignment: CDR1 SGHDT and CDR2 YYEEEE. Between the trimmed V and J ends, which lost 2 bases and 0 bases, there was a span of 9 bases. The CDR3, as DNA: TGTGCCAGCAGCTTTTACGGGAGCTCTGGGGCCAACGTCCTGACTTTC. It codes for CASSFYGSSGANVLTF.

CDR3 nucleotide sequence: TGTGCCAGCAGCTCGACAGGGTCCAACACCATATATTTT. Translation: CASSSTGSNTIYF. The chain carries TRBV11-3 and TRBJ1-3; 7 bases line up with TRBD1. The V and J ends lost 4 bases and 7 bases, in that order; junction bases with no gene match: 4. CDR3 length: 13 amino acids. Germline V gene sequence: CDR1 SGHNT, CDR2 YENEEA.

The CDR3 reads CASSLVVRGSPLHF. The CDR3 DNA reads TGTGCCAGCAGCTTAGTTGTCAGGGGTTCACCCCTCCACTTT. V is TRBV7-9 and J is TRBJ1-6; tentatively, D is TRBD1 (6 bases). Germline V gives CDR1 SEHNR, CDR2 FQNEAQ (reference sequence). V lost 1 base, J lost 9 bases, and 10 bases lay in between. There are 14 residues in the CDR3. Full variable domain (remainder filled in from reference TRBV7-9 and TRBJ1-6): DTGVSQNPRHKITKRGQNVTFRCDPISEHNRLYWYRQTLGQGPEFLTYFQNEAQLEKSRLLSDRFSAERPKGSFSTLEIQRTEQGDSAMYLCASSLVVRGSPLHFGNGTRLTVT.

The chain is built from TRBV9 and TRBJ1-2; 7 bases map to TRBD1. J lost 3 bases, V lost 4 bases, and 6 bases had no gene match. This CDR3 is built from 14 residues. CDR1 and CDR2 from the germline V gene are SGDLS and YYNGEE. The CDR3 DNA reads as TGTGCCAGCAGCCCGGGACAGAGGGACTATGGCTACACCTTC. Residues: CASSPGQRDYGYTF. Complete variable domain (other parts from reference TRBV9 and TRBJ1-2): DSGVTQTPKHLITATGQRVTLRCSPRSGDLSVYWYQQSLDQGLQFLIQYYNGEERAKGNILERFSAQQFPDLHSELNLSSLELGDSALYFCASSPGQRDYGYTFGSGTRLTVV.

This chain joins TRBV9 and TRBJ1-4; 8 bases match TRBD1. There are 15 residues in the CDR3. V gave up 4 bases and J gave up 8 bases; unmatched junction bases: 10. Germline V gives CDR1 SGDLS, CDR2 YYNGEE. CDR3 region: CASSLGQGPYEKLFF. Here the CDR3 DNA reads TGTGCCAGCAGCTTAGGACAGGGACCTTACGAAAAACTGTTTTTT.

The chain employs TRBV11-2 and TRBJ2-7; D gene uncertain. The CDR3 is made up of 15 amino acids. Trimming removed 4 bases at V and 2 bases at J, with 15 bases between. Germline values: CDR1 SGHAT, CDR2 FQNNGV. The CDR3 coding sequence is TGTGCCAGCAGCTCCCGGGCCTCCGGCCCCTACGAGCAGTACTTC. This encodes CASSSRASGPYEQYF.

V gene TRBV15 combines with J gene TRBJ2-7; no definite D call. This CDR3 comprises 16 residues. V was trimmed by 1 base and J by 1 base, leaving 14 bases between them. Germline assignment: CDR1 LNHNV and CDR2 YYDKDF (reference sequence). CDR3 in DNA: TGTGCCACCAGCAGAGTGTTAACTGGGAATTCCTACGAGCAGTACTTC. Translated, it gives CATSRVLTGNSYEQYF.

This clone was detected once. The CDR3 region has the DNA TGCAGTGCTAGAGAAAGGGAGTCGGACACCTTC. This gives the protein CSARERESDTF. The V and J genes are TRBV20-1 and TRBJ1-2, with D unclear. The V end was cut by 0 bases, the J end by 12 bases, with 11 bases between. Germline assignment: CDR1 DFQATT and CDR2 SNEGSKA (reference sequence). This CDR3 contains 11 residues.

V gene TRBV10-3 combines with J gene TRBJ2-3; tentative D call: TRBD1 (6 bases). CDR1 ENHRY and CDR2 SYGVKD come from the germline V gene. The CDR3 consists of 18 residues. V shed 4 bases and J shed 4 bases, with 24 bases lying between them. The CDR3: CAISGGPGEPQVPDTQYF. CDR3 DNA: TGTGCCATCAGTGGGGGGCCAGGAGAACCCCAGGTCCCAGATACGCAGTATTTT.

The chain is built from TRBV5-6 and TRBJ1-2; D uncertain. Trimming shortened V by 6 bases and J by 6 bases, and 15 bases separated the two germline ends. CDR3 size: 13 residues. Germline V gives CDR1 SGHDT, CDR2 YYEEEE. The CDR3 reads CASIFLGRDGYTF. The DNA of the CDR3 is TGTGCCAGCATCTTCCTGGGCCGGGATGGCTACACCTTC.

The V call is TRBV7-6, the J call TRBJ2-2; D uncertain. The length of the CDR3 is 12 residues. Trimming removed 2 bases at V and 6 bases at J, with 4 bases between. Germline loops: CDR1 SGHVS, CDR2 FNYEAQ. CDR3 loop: CASSLSPGELFF. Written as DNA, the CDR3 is TGTGCCAGCAGCTTAAGCCCCGGGGAGCTGTTTTTT. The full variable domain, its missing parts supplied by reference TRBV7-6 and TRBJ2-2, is GAGVSQSPRYKVTKRGQDVALRCDPISGHVSLYWYRQALGQGPEFLTYFNYEAQQDKSGLPNDRFSAERPEGSISTLTIQRTEQRDSAMYRCASSLSPGELFFGEGSRLTVL.

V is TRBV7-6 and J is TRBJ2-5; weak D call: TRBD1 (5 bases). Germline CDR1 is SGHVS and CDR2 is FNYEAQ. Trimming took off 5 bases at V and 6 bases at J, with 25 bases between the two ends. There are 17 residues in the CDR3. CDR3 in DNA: TGTGCCAGCAGCCCACTTTTCGCAGGGCAGCGCATGAAGACCCAGTACTTC. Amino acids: CASSPLFAGQRMKTQYF.

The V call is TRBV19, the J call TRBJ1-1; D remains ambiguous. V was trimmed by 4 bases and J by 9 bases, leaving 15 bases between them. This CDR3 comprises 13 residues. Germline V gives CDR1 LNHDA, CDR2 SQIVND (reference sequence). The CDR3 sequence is CASSKTADPQAFF. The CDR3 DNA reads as TGTGCCAGTAGTAAAACCGCCGATCCTCAAGCTTTCTTT.

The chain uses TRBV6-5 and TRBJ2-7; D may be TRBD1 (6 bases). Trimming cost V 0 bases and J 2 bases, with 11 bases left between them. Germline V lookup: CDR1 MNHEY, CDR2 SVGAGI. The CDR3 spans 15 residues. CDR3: CASSYSKAGAYEQYF. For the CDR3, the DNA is TGTGCCAGCAGTTACTCGAAGGCAGGGGCCTACGAGCAGTACTTC.

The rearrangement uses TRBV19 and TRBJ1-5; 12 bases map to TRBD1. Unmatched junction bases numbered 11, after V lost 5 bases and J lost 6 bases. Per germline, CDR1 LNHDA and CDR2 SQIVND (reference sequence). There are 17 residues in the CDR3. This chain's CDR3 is CASSLLPGQGATQPQHF. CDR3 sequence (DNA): TGTGCCAGTAGTCTCCTCCCGGGACAGGGGGCGACTCAGCCCCAGCATTTT.